This T cell receptor (beta chain) was found in a study of blood T cell repertoires in COVID-19. About the research overall: Acute and convalescent COVID-19 specimens originated in the United States, Italy and Spain.

Germline values: CDR1 MGHRA, CDR2 YSYEKL. This CDR3 comprises 19 residues. J was trimmed by 3 bases and V by 2 bases; bases with no gene match: 16. The repertoire was sequenced with immunoSEQ multiplex PCR; TCRdb's copy has only in-frame clones and lacks some. This table has around 250,000 clones, approximately 90% appearing once. The clonotype comes from a woman aged 25 to 39 with acute COVID-19. The sequenced sample was PBMCs or T cells enriched from blood (not recorded which). This chain uses TRBV4-1 with TRBJ2-3; TRBD2 matches at 8 bases. CDR3: CASSQPSGRGASATDTQYF. CDR3 DNA sequence: TGCGCCAGCAGCCAACCAAGCGGGAGAGGGGCTAGTGCTACAGATACGCAGTATTTT.